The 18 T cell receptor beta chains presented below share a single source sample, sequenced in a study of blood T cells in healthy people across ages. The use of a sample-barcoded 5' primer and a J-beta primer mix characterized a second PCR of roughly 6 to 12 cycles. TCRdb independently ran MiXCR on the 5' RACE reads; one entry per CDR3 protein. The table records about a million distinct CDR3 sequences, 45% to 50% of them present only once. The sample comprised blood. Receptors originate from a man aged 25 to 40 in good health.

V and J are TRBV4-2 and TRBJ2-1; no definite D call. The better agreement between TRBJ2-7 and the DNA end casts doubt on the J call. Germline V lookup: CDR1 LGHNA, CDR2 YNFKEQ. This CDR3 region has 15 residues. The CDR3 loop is CASSQDNPPYNEQYF. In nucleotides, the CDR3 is TGTGCCAGCAGCCAAGACAATCCCCCCTACAATGAGCAGTACTTC.

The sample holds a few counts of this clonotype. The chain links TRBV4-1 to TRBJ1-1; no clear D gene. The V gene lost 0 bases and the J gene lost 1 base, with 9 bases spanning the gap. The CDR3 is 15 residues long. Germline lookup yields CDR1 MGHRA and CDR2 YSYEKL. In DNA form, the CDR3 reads TGCGCCAGCAGCCAAGATCCCCATACGAACACTGAAGCTTTCTTT. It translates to CASSQDPHTNTEAFF.

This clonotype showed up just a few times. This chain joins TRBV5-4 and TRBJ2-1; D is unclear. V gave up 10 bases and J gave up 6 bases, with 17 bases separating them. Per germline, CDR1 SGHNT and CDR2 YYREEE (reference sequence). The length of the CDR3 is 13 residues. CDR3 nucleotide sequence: TGTGCCGCACACAGAGCTATCAGCAATGAGCAGTTCTTC. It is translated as CAAHRAISNEQFF.

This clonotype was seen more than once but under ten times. CDR3 sequence: CASSKGWGNRTVTDTQYF. The CDR3 region has the DNA TGTGCCAGTAGCAAAGGTTGGGGGAACAGGACCGTCACAGATACGCAGTATTTT. This sequence joins TRBV19 and TRBJ2-3, with D perhaps given as TRBD1 or TRBD2 (5 bases each). The CDR3 runs to 18 residues. The V and J ends lost 6 bases and 2 bases respectively, with 24 bases between them. Germline assignment: CDR1 LNHDA and CDR2 SQIVND (reference sequence).

This CDR3 reads CASSQQLASSYNEQFF. Here the CDR3 DNA reads TGCGCCAGCAGCCAGCAACTAGCGAGCTCCTACAATGAGCAGTTCTTC. The chain joins TRBV4-1 to TRBJ2-1; 7 nucleotides agree with TRBD2. With 3 bases clipped from V and 0 bases from J, the junction kept 5 bases outside the gene matches. The CDR3 runs 16 residues. Germline CDR1 reads MGHRA; CDR2 reads YSYEKL.

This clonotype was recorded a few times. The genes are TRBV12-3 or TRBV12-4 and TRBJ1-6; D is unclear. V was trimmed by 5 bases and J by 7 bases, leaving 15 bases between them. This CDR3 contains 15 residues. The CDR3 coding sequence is TGTGCCAGCAGTGACAAGGGAGTTTGGAATTCACCCCTCCACTTT. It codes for CASSDKGVWNSPLHF.

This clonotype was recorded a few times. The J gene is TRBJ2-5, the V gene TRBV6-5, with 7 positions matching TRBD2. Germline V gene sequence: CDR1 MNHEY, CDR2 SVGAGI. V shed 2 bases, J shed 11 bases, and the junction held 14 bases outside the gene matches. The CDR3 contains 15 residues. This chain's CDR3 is CASSYEFPGGNEQYF. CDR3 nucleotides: TGTGCCAGCAGTTACGAGTTCCCGGGAGGCAATGAGCAGTACTTC.

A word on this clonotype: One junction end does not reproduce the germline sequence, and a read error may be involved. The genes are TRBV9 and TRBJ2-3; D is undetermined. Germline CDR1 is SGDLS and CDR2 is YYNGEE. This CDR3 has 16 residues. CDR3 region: CASSVVAGSLTDTQYF. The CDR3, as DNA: TGCGCCAGCAGCGTAGTCGCCGGCAGTCTCACAGATACGCAGTATTTT.

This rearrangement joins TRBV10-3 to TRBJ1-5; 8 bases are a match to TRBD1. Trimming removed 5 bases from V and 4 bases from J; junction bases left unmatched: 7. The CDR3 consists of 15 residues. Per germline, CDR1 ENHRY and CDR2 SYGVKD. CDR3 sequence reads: CAISTGQGRNQPQHF. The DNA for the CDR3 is TGTGCCATCAGTACAGGACAGGGCCGAAATCAGCCCCAGCATTTT.

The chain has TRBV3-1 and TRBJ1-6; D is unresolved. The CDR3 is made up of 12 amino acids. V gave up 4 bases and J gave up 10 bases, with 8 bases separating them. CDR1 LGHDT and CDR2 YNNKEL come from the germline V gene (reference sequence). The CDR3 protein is CASSPRSSPLHF. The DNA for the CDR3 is TGTGCCAGCAGCCCCCGGAGCTCACCCCTCCACTTT.

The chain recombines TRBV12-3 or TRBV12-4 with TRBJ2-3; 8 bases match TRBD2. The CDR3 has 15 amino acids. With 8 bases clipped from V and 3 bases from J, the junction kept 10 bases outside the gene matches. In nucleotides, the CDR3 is TGTGCCAGCTTACCGTCGGGGGGGCCGACAGATACGCAGTATTTT. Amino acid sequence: CASLPSGGPTDTQYF.

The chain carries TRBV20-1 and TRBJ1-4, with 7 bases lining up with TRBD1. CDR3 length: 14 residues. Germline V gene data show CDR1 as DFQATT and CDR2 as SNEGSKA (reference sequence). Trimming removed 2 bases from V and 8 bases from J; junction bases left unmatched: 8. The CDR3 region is CSARRDRVHEKLFF. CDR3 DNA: TGCAGTGCTAGACGGGACAGAGTACACGAAAAACTGTTTTTT.

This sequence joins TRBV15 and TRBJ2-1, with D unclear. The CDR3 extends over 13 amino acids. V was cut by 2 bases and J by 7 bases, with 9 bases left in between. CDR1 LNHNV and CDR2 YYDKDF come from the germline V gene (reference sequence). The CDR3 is CATSRPLSNEQFF. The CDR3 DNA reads TGTGCCACCAGCAGACCTCTTTCAAATGAGCAGTTCTTC. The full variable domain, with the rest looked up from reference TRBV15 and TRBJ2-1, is DAMVIQNPRYQVTQFGKPVTLSCSQTLNHNVMYWYQQKSSQAPKLLFHYYDKDFNNEADTPDNFQSRRPNTSFCFLDIRSPGLGDTAMYLCATSRPLSNEQFFGPGTRLTVL.

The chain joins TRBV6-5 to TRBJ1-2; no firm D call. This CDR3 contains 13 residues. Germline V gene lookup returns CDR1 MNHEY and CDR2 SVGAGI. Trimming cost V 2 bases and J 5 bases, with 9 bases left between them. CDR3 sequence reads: CASSYIGAYGYTF. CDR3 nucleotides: TGTGCCAGCAGTTACATAGGAGCGTATGGCTACACCTTC.

The CDR3 DNA is TGTGCCAGCAGCCAAGACGGGCCGGCATGGAGCTACACCTTC. Its protein is CASSQDGPAWSYTF. The chain uses TRBV4-2 and TRBJ1-2; D is unclear. The CDR3 covers 14 residues. Germline assignment: CDR1 LGHNA and CDR2 YNFKEQ. Trimming pared 0 bases from V and 9 bases from J, leaving 14 bases between.

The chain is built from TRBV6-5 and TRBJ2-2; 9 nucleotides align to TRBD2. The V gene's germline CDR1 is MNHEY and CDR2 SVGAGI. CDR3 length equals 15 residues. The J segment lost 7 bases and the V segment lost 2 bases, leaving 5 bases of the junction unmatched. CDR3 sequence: CASSYARAGGGELFF. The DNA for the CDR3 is TGTGCCAGCAGTTACGCGAGAGCGGGGGGCGGGGAGCTGTTTTTT.

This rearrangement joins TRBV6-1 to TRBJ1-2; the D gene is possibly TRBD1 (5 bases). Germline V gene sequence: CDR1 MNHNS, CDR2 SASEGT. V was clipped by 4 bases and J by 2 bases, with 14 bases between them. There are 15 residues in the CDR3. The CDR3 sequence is CASSGLRQSNYGYTF. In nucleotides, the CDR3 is TGTGCCAGCAGTGGATTGAGACAGAGCAACTATGGCTACACCTTC.

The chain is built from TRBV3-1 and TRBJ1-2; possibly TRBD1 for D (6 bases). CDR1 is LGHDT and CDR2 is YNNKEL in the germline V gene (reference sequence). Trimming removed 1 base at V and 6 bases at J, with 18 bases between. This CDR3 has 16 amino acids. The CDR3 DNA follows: TGTGCCAGCAGCCAAGGCACGGGGGCGCGGGAAAATGGCTACACCTTC. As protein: CASSQGTGARENGYTF.